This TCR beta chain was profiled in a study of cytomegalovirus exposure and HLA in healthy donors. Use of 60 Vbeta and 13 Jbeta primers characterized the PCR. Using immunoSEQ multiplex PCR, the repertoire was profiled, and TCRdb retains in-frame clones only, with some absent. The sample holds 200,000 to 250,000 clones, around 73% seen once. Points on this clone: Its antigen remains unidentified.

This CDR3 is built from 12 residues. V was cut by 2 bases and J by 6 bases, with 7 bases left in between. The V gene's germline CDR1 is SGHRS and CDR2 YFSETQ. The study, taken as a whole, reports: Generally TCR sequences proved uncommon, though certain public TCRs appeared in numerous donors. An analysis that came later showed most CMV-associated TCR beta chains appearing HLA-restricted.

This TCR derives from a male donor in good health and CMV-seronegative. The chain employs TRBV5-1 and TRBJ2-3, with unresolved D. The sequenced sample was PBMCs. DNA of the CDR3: TGCGCCAGCAGCTTAGAGGCGGATACGCAGTATTTT. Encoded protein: CASSLEADTQYF.